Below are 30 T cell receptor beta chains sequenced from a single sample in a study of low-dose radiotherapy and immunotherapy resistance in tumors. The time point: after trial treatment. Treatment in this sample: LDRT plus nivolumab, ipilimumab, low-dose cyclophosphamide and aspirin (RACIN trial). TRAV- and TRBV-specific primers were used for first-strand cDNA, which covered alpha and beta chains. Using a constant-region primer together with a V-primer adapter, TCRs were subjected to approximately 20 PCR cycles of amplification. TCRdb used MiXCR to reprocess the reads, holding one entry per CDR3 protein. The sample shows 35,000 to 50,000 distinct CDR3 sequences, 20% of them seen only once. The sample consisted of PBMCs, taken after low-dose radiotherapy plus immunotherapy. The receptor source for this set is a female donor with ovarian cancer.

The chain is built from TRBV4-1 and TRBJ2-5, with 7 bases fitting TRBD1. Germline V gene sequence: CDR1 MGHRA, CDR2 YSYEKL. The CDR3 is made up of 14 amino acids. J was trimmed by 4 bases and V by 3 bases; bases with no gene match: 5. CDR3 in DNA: TGCGCCAGCAGCCAGGACAGGACAGGAGAGACCCAGTACTTC. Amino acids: CASSQDRTGETQYF.

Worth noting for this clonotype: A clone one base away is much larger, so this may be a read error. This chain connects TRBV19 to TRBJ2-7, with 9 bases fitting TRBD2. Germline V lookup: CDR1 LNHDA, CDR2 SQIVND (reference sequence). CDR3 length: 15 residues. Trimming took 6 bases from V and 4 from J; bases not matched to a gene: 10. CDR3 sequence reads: CASRISASGEYEQYF. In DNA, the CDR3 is TGTGCCAGTAGAATATCGGCTAGCGGGGAATACGAGCAGTACTTC.

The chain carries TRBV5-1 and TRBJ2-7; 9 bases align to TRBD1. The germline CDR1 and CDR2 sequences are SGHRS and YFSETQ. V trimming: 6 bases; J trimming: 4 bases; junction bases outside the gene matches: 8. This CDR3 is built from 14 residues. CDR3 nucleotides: TGCGCCAGCAAATTCACAGGGGGCGTGTACGAGCAGTACTTC. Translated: CASKFTGGVYEQYF.

In nucleotides, the CDR3 is TGTGCCAGTAGTATATCTCCGACAGGGTTTAACTATGGCTACACCTTC. This translates into CASSISPTGFNYGYTF. This rearrangement joins TRBV19 to TRBJ1-2, with 7 bases fitting TRBD1. Trimming cost V 2 bases and J 1 base; bases outside gene matches: 7. CDR3 length equals 16 residues. The germline gives CDR1 LNHDA, CDR2 SQIVND (reference sequence). Together with reference TRBV19 and TRBJ1-2, the CDR3 gives the full variable domain: DGGITQSPKYLFRKEGQNVTLSCEQNLNHDAMYWYRQDPGQGLRLIYYSQIVNDFQKGDIAEGYSVSREKKESFPLTVTSAQKNPTAFYLCASSISPTGFNYGYTFGSGTRLTVV.

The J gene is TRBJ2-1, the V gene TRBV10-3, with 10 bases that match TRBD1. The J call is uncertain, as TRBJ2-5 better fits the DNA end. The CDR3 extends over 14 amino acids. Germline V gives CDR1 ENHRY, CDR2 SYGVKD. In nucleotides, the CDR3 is TGTGCCATCAGCACGGGACAGGGGAAAGAGACCCAGTACTTC. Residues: CAISTGQGKETQYF.

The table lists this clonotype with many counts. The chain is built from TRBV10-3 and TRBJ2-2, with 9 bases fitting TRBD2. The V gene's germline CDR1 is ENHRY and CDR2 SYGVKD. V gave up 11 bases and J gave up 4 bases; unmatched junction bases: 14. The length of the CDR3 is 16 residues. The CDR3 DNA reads TGTGCCTCCCAAGGGGGCGGGAGGGCCGTCACCGGGGAGCTGTTTTTT. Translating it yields CASQGGGRAVTGELFF.

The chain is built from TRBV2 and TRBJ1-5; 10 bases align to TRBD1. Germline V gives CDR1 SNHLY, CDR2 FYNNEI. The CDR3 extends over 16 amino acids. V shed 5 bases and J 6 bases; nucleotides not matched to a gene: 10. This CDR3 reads CASSPGTGEIGQPQHF. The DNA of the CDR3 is TGTGCCAGCAGTCCCGGGACAGGGGAGATCGGTCAGCCCCAGCATTTT. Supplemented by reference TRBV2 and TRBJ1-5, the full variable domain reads EPEVTQTPSHQVTQMGQEVILRCVPISNHLYFYWYRQILGQKVEFLVSFYNNEISEKSEIFDDQFSVERPDGSNFTLKIRSTKLEDSAMYFCASSPGTGEIGQPQHFGDGTRLSIL.

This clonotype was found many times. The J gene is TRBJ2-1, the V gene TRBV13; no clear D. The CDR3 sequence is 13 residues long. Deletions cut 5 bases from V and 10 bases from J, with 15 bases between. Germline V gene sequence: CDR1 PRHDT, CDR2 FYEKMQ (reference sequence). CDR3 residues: CASSPSKVREQFF. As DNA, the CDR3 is TGTGCCAGCAGCCCATCAAAGGTTCGGGAGCAGTTCTTC.

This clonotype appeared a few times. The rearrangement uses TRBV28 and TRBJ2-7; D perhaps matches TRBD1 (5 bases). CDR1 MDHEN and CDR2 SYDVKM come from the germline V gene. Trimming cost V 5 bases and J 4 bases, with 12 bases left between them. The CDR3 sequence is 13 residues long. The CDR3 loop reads CASSPGLHYEQYF. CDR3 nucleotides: TGTGCCAGCAGTCCAGGGCTTCATTACGAGCAGTACTTC.

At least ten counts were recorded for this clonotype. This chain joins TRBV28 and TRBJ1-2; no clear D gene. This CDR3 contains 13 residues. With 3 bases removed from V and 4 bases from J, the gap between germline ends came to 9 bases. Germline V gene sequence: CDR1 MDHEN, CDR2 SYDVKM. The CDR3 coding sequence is TGTGCCAGCAGTTTCGGACGGACCTATGGCTACACCTTC. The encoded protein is CASSFGRTYGYTF.

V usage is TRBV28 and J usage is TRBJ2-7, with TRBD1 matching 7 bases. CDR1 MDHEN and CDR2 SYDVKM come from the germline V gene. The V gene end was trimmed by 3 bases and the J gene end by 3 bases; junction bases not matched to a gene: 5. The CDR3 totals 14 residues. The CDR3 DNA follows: TGTGCCAGCAGTTTGTGGGACAGCTTCTACGAGCAGTACTTC. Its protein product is CASSLWDSFYEQYF. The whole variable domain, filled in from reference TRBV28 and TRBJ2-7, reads DVKVTQSSRYLVKRTGEKVFLECVQDMDHENMFWYRQDPGLGLRLIYFSYDVKMKEKGDIPEGYSVSREKKERFSLILESASTNQTSMYLCASSLWDSFYEQYFGPGTRLTVT.

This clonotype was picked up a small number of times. CDR3 sequence (DNA): TGTGCCAGCAGCCCTCTTTGGGCGGGGGGGCTCAATGAGCAGTTCTTC. The encoded protein is CASSPLWAGGLNEQFF. The V and J genes are TRBV3-1 and TRBJ2-1, with TRBD2 matching 9 bases. The CDR3 consists of 16 residues. V trimming: 4 bases; J trimming: 6 bases; junction bases outside the gene matches: 10. Germline CDR1 LGHDT, CDR2 YNNKEL (reference sequence).

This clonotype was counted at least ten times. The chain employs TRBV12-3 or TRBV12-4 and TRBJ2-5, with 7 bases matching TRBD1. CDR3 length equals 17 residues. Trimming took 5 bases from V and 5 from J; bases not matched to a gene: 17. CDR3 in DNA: TGTGCCAGCAGTCCCTATCGGACAGGCCGGCGAGGGGAGACCCAGTACTTC. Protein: CASSPYRTGRRGETQYF.

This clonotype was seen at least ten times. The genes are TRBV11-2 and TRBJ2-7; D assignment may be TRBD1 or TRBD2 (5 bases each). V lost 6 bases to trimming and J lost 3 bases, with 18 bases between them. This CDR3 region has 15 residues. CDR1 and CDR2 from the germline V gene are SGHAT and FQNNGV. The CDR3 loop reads CASRNPGTRDYEQYF. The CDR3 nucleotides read TGTGCCAGCAGGAACCCCGGGACCAGGGACTACGAGCAGTACTTC.

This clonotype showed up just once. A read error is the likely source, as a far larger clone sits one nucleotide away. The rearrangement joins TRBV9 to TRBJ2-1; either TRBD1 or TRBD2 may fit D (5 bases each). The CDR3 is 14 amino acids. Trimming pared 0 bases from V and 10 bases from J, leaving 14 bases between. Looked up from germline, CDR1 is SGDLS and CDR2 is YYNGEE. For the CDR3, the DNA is TGTGCCAGCAGCGTAGGGACGGGACCCTACGAGCAGTTCTTC. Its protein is CASSVGTGPYEQFF.

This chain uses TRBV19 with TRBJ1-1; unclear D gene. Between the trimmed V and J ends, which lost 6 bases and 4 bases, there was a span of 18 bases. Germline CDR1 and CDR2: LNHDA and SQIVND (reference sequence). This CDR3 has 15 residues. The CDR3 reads CASRGQPEGFTEAFF. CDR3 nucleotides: TGTGCCAGTAGAGGGCAGCCGGAGGGATTCACTGAAGCTTTCTTT. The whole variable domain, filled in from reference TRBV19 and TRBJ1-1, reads DGGITQSPKYLFRKEGQNVTLSCEQNLNHDAMYWYRQDPGQGLRLIYYSQIVNDFQKGDIAEGYSVSREKKESFPLTVTSAQKNPTAFYLCASRGQPEGFTEAFFGQGTRLTVV.

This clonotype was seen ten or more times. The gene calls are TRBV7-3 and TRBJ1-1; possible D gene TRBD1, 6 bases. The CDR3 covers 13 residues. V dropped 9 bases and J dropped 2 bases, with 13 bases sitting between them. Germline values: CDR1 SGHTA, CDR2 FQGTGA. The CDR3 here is CASRRQDNTEAFF. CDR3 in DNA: TGTGCCAGTAGAAGACAGGACAACACTGAAGCTTTCTTT. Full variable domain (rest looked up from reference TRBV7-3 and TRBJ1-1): GAGVSQTPSNKVTEKGKYVELRCDPISGHTALYWYRQSLGQGPEFLIYFQGTGAADDSGLPNDRFFAVRPEGSVSTLKIQRTERGDSAVYLCASRRQDNTEAFFGQGTRLTVV.

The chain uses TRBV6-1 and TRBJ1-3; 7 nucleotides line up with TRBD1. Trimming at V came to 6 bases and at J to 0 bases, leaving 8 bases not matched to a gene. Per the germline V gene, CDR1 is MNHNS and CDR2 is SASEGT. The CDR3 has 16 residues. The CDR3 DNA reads TGTGCCAGCAGCAGGGGGGCAGCCCACTCTGGAAACACCATATATTTT. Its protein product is CASSRGAAHSGNTIYF.

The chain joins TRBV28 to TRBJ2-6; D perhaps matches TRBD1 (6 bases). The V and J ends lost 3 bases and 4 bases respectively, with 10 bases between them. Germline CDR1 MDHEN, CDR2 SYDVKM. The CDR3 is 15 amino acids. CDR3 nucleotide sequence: TGTGCCAGCAGTTTTGTCGGGACAGGGGCCAACGTCCTGACTTTC. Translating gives CASSFVGTGANVLTF. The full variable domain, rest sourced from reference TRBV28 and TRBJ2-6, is DVKVTQSSRYLVKRTGEKVFLECVQDMDHENMFWYRQDPGLGLRLIYFSYDVKMKEKGDIPEGYSVSREKKERFSLILESASTNQTSMYLCASSFVGTGANVLTFGAGSRLTVL.

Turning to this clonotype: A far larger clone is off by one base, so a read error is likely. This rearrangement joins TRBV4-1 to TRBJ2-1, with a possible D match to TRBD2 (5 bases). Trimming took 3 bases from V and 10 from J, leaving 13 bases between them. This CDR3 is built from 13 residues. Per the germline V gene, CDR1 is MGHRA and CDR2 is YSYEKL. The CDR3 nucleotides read TGCGCCAGCAGCCAGAGCTCTAGCTACGAGCAGTTCTTC. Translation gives CASSQSSSYEQFF.

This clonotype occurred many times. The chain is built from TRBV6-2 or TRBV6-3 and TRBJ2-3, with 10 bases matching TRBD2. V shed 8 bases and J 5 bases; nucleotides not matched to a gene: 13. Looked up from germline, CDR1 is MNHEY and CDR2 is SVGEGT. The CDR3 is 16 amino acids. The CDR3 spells CASSAGELAGRDTQYF. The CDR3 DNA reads TGTGCCAGCTCCGCGGGGGAACTAGCGGGAAGAGATACGCAGTATTTT.

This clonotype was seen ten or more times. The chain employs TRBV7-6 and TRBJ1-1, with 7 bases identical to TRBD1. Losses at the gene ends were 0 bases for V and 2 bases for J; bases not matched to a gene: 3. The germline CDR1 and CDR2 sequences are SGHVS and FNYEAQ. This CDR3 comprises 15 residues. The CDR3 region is CASSLAGGGNTEAFF. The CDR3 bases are TGTGCCAGCAGCTTAGCGGGAGGGGGCAACACTGAAGCTTTCTTT.

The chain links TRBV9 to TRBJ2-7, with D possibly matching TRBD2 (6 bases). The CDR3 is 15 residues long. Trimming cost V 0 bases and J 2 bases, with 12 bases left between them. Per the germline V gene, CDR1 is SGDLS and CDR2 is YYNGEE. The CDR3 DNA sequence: TGTGCCAGCAGCGTAGGGGAGGTAGCAGCCTACGAGCAGTACTTC. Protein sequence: CASSVGEVAAYEQYF.

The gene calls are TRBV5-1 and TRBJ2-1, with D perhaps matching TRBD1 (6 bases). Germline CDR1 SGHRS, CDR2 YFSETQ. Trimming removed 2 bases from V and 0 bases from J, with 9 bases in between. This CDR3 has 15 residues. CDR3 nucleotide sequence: TGCGCCAGCAGCTTTCTAGGGGGCTCCTACAATGAGCAGTTCTTC. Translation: CASSFLGGSYNEQFF. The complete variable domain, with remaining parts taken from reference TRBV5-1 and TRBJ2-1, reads KAGVTQTPRYLIKTRGQQVTLSCSPISGHRSVSWYQQTPGQGLQFLFEYFSETQRNKGNFPGRFSGRQFSNSRSEMNVSTLELGDSALYLCASSFLGGSYNEQFFGPGTRLTVL.

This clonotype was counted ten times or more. The CDR3, as DNA: TGTGCCAGCCTTGGAGCAGCCGAAAAACTGTTTTTT. Its protein is CASLGAAEKLFF. The chain has TRBV28 and TRBJ1-4, with unresolved D. Deletions cut 8 bases from V and 8 bases from J, with 12 bases between. Germline loops: CDR1 MDHEN, CDR2 SYDVKM. The CDR3 has 12 amino acids.

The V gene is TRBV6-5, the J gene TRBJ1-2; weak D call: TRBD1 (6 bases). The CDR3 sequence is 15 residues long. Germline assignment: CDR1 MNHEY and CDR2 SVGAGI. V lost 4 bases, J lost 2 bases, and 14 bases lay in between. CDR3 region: CASSSPEGGNYGYTF. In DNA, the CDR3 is TGTGCCAGCAGTTCCCCGGAGGGGGGGAACTATGGCTACACCTTC.

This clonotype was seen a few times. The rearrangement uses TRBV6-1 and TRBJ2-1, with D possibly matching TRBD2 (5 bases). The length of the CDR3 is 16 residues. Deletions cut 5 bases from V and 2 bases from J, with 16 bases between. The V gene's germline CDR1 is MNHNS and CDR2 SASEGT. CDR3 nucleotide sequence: TGTGCCAGCAGTTACCTGTGGGGAGAGGCCTACAATGAGCAGTTCTTC. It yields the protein CASSYLWGEAYNEQFF.

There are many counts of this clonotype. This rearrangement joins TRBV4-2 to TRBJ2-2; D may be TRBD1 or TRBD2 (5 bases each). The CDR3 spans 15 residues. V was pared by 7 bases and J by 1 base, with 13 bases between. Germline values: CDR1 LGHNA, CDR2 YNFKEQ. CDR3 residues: CASTTEGLNTGELFF. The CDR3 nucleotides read TGTGCCAGCACCACCGAGGGGTTGAACACCGGGGAGCTGTTTTTT.

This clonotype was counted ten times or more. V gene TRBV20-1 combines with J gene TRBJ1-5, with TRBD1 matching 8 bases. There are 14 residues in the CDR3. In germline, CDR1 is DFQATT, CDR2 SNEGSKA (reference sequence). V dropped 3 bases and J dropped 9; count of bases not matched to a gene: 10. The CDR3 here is CSARSDRGSWPQHF. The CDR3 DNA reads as TGCAGTGCTAGGAGCGACAGGGGATCATGGCCCCAGCATTTT.

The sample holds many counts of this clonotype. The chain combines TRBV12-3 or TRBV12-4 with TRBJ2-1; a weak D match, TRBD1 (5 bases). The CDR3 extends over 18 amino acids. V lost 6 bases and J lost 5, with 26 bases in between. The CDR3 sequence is CASRVEEDWAGSHNEQFF. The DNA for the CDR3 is TGTGCCAGCAGGGTTGAAGAAGACTGGGCAGGGTCCCACAATGAGCAGTTCTTC.